A selection of T cell receptor beta chains follows, all from one sample in a study of T-cell memory formation after mild COVID-19. TCRdb processed the 5' RACE reads anew with MiXCR; each CDR3 protein has one entry. The sample consists of 450,000 to 650,000 distinct CDR3 sequences, over 20% of them appearing once. Source material: PBMCs or a T cell subset sorted from them (not recorded which). These receptors all come from an adult woman who had mild COVID-19 (a few samples of this study predate the infection). Cell type and time point are not known. CDR3s include the opening cysteine and the closing phenylalanine or tryptophan. D genes are given only for firm matches. Not all rows give a size; the values are once, few, many and, for expanded clones, a class.

j_call d_call v_call clone_size cdr3_aa cdr3_nt
TRBJ2-2 TRBD1 TRBV4-1 few CASRRGHGTGELFF TGCGCCAGCAGAAGGGGGCACGGCACCGGGGAGCTGTTTTTT
TRBJ1-4 . TRBV7-8 . CASSRLFGINEKLFF TGTGCCAGCAGCCGACTCTTTGGGATTAATGAAAAACTGTTTTTT
TRBJ2-5 TRBD1 TRBV7-2 . CASSLEAGQVYF TGTGCCAGCAGCTTAGAGGCCGGACAGGTGTACTTC
TRBJ1-5 TRBD1 TRBV6-5 few CASSPRGLGDQPQHF TGTGCCAGCAGTCCCAGGGGGCTTGGGGATCAGCCCCAGCATTTT
TRBJ2-1 . TRBV5-1 few CASSLAGTGSYNEQFF TGCGCCAGCAGCTTGGCAGGGACTGGGTCCTACAATGAGCAGTTCTTC
TRBJ2-7 . TRBV12-3/TRBV12-4 many CASSLLDGLSYEQYF TGTGCCAGCAGTTTGTTGGACGGACTCTCCTACGAGCAGTACTTC
TRBJ2-1 TRBD1 TRBV9 . CASNGQGGGPASYNEQFF TGTGCCAGCAACGGACAGGGGGGAGGCCCAGCCTCCTACAATGAGCAGTTCTTC
TRBJ2-7 . TRBV29-1 . CSVDGGYSYEQYF TGCAGCGTTGACGGGGGATACTCCTACGAGCAGTACTTC
TRBJ1-6 . TRBV4-3 few CASSPPGGANNSPLHF TGCGCCAGCAGCCCGCCGGGGGGGGCCAATAATTCACCCCTCCACTTT
TRBJ1-2 TRBD1 TRBV5-1 few CASSLVGQGAYGYTF TGCGCCAGCAGCTTGGTTGGACAGGGGGCTTATGGCTACACCTTC
TRBJ1-5 . TRBV3-1 few CASSHNLGQPQHF TGTGCCAGCAGCCATAACCTTGGTCAGCCCCAGCATTTT
TRBJ2-5 TRBD1 TRBV7-9 . CASSSRQGGRQETQYF TGTGCCAGCAGCTCACGACAGGGTGGAAGACAAGAGACCCAGTACTTC
TRBJ1-2 . TRBV3-1 few CASSPSDTPGLYGYTF TGTGCCAGCAGCCCATCGGACACGCCGGGTCTCTATGGCTACACCTTC
TRBJ2-3 TRBD2 TRBV7-6 few CASRPTSGGVTDTQYF TGTGCCAGCAGACCGACTAGCGGGGGGGTTACAGATACGCAGTATTTT
TRBJ2-5 . TRBV20-1 . CSASDRAFQETQYF TGCAGTGCTTCGGATCGGGCCTTTCAAGAGACCCAGTACTTC
TRBJ2-3 . TRBV11-2 few CASSLFRGADTQYF TGTGCCAGCAGCTTATTCCGAGGGGCAGATACGCAGTATTTT
TRBJ2-7 TRBD2 TRBV29-1 . CSVLPGLAAYEQYF TGCAGCGTTTTACCGGGACTAGCTGCCTACGAGCAGTACTTC
TRBJ1-2 . TRBV7-9 once CASSSSSSRLGYGYTF TGTGCCAGCAGCTCATCCTCAAGTCGGCTGGGTTATGGCTACACCTTC
TRBJ1-2 . TRBV7-9 . CASSLVGTAYGYTF TGTGCCAGCAGCTTAGTTGGCACCGCCTATGGCTACACCTTC
TRBJ2-4 TRBD1 TRBV5-4 . CASSAGQGMAKNIQYF TGTGCCAGCAGCGCAGGACAGGGGATGGCCAAAAACATTCAGTACTTC
TRBJ2-7 TRBD1 TRBV4-2 . CASSQGQMGSYEQYF TGTGCCAGCAGCCAGGGACAGATGGGCTCCTACGAGCAGTACTTC
TRBJ2-5 TRBD2 TRBV5-4 . CASSRLAGGGVETQYF TGTGCCAGCAGCCGACTAGCGGGGGGCGGGGTCGAGACCCAGTACTTC
TRBJ2-7 TRBD1 TRBV5-1 few CASSSGQGEYEQYF TGCGCCAGCAGTTCAGGACAGGGAGAATACGAGCAGTACTTC
TRBJ2-7 . TRBV7-2 . CASSLVLTAYEQYF TGTGCCAGCAGCTTAGTGCTGACAGCCTACGAGCAGTACTTC
TRBJ1-5 . TRBV6-1 . CASSEVGGSQPQHF TGTGCCAGCAGTGAGGTGGGGGGCTCGCAGCCCCAGCATTTT
TRBJ2-3 TRBD2 TRBV4-1 few CASSQPSGATTDTQYF TGCGCCAGCAGCCAACCTAGCGGGGCCACCACAGATACGCAGTATTTT
TRBJ2-1 TRBD2 TRBV7-8 . CASSLVGRALSSEQFF TGTGCCAGCAGCTTAGTGGGGAGGGCCCTTTCGAGTGAGCAGTTCTTC
TRBJ2-2 TRBD1 TRBV15 . CATLDRANTGELFF TGTGCCACCCTGGACAGGGCGAACACCGGGGAGCTGTTTTTT
TRBJ2-2 TRBD2 TRBV5-1 . CASSITGTSGTGELFF TGCGCCAGCAGCATCACCGGGACTAGTGGGACCGGGGAGCTGTTTTTT
TRBJ1-5 . TRBV27 . CASRFTDYNQPQHF TGTGCCAGCAGATTTACAGACTACAATCAGCCCCAGCATTTT
TRBJ2-1 . TRBV9 few CASSAPWGDEQFF TGTGCCAGCAGCGCCCCGTGGGGGGATGAGCAGTTCTTC